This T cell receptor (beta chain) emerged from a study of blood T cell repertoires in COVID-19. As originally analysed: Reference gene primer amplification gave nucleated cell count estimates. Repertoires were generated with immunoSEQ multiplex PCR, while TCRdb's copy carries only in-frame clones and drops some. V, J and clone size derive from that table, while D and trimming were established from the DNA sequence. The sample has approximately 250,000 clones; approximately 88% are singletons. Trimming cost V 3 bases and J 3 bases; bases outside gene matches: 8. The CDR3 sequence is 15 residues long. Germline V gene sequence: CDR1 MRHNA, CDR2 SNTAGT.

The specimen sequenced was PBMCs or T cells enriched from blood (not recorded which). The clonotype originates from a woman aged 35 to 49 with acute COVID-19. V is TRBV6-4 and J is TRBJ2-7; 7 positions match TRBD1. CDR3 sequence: CASSDLQDRHYEQYV. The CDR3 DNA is TGTGCCAGCAGTGATCTTCAGGACAGGCACTACGAGCAGTACGTC.